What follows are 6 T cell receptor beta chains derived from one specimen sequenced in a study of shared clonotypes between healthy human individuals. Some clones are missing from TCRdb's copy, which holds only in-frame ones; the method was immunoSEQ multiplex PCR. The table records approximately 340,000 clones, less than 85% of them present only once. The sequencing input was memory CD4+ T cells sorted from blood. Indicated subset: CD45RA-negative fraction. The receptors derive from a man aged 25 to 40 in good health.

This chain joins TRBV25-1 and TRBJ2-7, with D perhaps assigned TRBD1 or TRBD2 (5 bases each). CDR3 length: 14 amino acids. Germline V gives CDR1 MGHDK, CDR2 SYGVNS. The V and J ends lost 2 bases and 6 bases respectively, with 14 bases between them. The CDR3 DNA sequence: TGTGCCAGCAGTGAAGCCAGGGTCGAGGGCGAGCAGTACTTC. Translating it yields CASSEARVEGEQYF.

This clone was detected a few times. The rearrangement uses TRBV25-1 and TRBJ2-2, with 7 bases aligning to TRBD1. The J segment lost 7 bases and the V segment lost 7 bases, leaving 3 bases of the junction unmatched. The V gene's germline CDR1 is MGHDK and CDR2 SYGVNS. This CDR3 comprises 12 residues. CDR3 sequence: CASNGDSGELFF. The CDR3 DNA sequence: TGTGCCAGCAACGGGGACAGCGGGGAGCTGTTTTTT.

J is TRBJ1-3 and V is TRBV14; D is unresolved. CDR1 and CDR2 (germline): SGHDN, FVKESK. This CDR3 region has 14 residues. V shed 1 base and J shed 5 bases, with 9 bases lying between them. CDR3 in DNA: TGTGCCAGCAGCCAAGTGGGAGTTCGAAACACCATATATTTT. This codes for CASSQVGVRNTIYF. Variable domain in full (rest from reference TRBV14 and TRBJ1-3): EAGVTQFPSHSVIEKGQTVTLRCDPISGHDNLYWYRRVMGKEIKFLLHFVKESKQDESGMPNNRFLAERTGGTYSTLKVQPAELEDSGVYFCASSQVGVRNTIYFGEGSWLTVV.

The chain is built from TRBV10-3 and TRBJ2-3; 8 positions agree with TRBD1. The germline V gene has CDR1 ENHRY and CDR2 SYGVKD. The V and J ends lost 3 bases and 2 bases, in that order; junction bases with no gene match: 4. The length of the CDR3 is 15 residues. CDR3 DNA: TGTGCCATCAGTGAACAGGGGGTACCCACAGATACGCAGTATTTT. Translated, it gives CAISEQGVPTDTQYF.

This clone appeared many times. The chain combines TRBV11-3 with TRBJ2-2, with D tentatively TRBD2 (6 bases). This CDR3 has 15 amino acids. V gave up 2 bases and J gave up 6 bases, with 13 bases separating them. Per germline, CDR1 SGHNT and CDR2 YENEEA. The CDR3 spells CASSLNGRGSGELFF. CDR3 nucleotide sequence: TGTGCCAGCAGCTTAAACGGGAGAGGTTCCGGGGAGCTGTTTTTT.

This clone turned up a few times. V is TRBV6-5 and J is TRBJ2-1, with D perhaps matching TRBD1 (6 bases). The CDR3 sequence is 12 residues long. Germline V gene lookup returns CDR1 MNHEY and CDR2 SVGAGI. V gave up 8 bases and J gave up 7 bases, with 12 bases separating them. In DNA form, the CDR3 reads TGTGCCAGCGGACAACAGGGAAATGAGCAGTTCTTC. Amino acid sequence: CASGQQGNEQFF.